This T cell receptor beta chain was found in a study of post-analysis software for immune sequencing data. Overall study: Relapsing-remitting, secondary progressive and progressive-relapsing forms of multiple sclerosis all featured among disease courses. General observations from the study: Controls showed lower frequencies than patients for 5 or 6 TRBV segments, and TRBV5-6, TRBV5-1 and TRBV20-1 were among these.

Presence of unique molecular identifiers characterized the TCR beta cDNA libraries. MiXCR, run by TCRdb on the PCR reads, gives a single entry per CDR3 protein. The sample lists about 460,000 distinct CDR3 sequences; roughly 46% were seen once. A word on this clonotype: Its antigen is still unknown.

The CDR3 totals 15 residues. Germline V CDR1 and CDR2: SEHNR, FQNEAQ (reference sequence). Between the trimmed V and J ends, which lost 1 base and 2 bases, there was a span of 12 bases. The chain combines TRBV7-9 with TRBJ2-7; D possibly corresponds to TRBD2 (6 bases). Sequenced material: blood. The clonotype was recovered from a girl between 10 and 17 years old with multiple sclerosis. This CDR3 reads CASSLGGARTYEQYF. The DNA of the CDR3 is TGTGCCAGCAGCTTAGGCGGGGCACGAACCTACGAGCAGTACTTC.